The 18 T cell receptor beta chains reported below all come from one sample, sequenced in a study of T cell responses to AZD1222 COVID-19 vaccine. Method: immunoSEQ multiplex PCR; TCRdb's copy keeps in-frame clones and lacks some. Of around 270,000 clones listed, almost 95% are singletons. Source: peripheral blood, taken 28 days after the second AZD1222 dose. The receptors come from an adult who received the AZD1222 COVID-19 vaccine.

The V and J genes are TRBV4-1 and TRBJ1-2, with 10 bases matching TRBD1. Germline-derived CDR1 and CDR2 are MGHRA and YSYEKL. The CDR3 loop spans 15 amino acids. The V gene end was trimmed by 1 base and the J gene end by 4 bases; junction bases not matched to a gene: 3. The CDR3 nucleotides read TGCGCCAGCAGCCAAGGACAGGGGGCAGCCTATGGCTACACCTTC. Translation: CASSQGQGAAYGYTF.

The chain couples TRBV5-1 to TRBJ2-7; maybe TRBD1 (5 bases). Germline CDR1 reads SGHRS; CDR2 reads YFSETQ. Trimming took 4 bases from V and 0 from J, leaving 14 bases between them. CDR3 length: 15 amino acids. In nucleotides, the CDR3 is TGCGCCAGCAGCCCGACAGCGACCTACTCCTACGAGCAGTACTTC. Amino acids: CASSPTATYSYEQYF.

The chain recombines TRBV7-6 with TRBJ2-3; D is uncertain. Germline lookup yields CDR1 SGHVS and CDR2 FNYEAQ. Trimming removed 0 bases from V and 1 base from J, with 8 bases in between. The CDR3 spans 15 residues. The CDR3 bases are TGTGCCAGCAGCTTAGCAGTAGTTCGCACAGATACGCAGTATTTT. This sequence encodes CASSLAVVRTDTQYF.

This chain links TRBV24-1 with TRBJ1-2; no firm D call. This CDR3 comprises 12 residues. The germline CDR1 and CDR2 sequences are KGHDR and SFDVKD. V was shortened by 9 bases and J by 8 bases, with 15 bases between the two germline ends. CDR3 loop: CATSNVGGGYTF. The CDR3, as DNA: TGTGCCACCTCAAACGTTGGTGGAGGCTACACCTTC.

The V call is TRBV6-5, the J call TRBJ1-2, with D perhaps matching TRBD1 (5 bases). Germline V lookup: CDR1 MNHEY, CDR2 SVGAGI. V was trimmed by 0 bases and J by 0 bases, leaving 11 bases between them. This CDR3 has 16 amino acids. The CDR3 nucleotides are TGTGCCAGCAGTTACTCGACAGCGGGCACTAACTATGGCTACACCTTC. Translation: CASSYSTAGTNYGYTF.

Written as DNA, the CDR3 is TGCGCCAGCAGCCAAGAACCAGTCAGGGGCATCGACGAGCAGTACTTC. Its protein product is CASSQEPVRGIDEQYF. V is TRBV4-1 and J is TRBJ2-7, with D tentatively TRBD1 (6 bases). CDR1 and CDR2 (germline): MGHRA, YSYEKL. The CDR3 consists of 16 residues. Trimming left V 0 bases short and J 5 bases short, with 17 bases between.

The chain links TRBV3-1 (or the pseudogene TRBV3-2) to TRBJ1-1, with unresolved D. Looked up from germline, CDR1 is LGHDT and CDR2 is YNNKEL (reference sequence). V gave up 0 bases and J gave up 7 bases, with 9 bases separating them. The CDR3 covers 13 residues. The CDR3 coding sequence is TGTGCCAGCAGCCAAGACCCCATAAGTGAAGCTTTCTTT. This translates into CASSQDPISEAFF.

The genes are TRBV19 and TRBJ1-5; D is possibly TRBD1 (5 bases). Germline lookup yields CDR1 LNHDA and CDR2 SQIVND (reference sequence). This CDR3 is 15 amino acids long. V was clipped by 4 bases and J by 2 bases, with 12 bases between them. For the CDR3, the DNA is TGTGCCAGTAGTAAAGGAGGGGAAGGCAATCAGCCCCAGCATTTT. Residues: CASSKGGEGNQPQHF.

V usage is TRBV7-9 and J usage is TRBJ1-3; no clear D gene. This CDR3 has 16 residues. Germline CDR1 SEHNR, CDR2 FQNEAQ (reference sequence). Trimming cost V 1 base and J 0 bases, with 10 bases left between them. The CDR3 DNA follows: TGTGCCAGCAGCTTAGTTCGGCCTCACTCTGGAAACACCATATATTTT. Translation: CASSLVRPHSGNTIYF.

The chain is built from TRBV4-1 and TRBJ2-2; 9 bases match TRBD2. Germline V gives CDR1 MGHRA, CDR2 YSYEKL. This CDR3 comprises 17 residues. The V gene end was trimmed by 0 bases and the J gene end by 2 bases; junction bases not matched to a gene: 4. The CDR3, as DNA: TGCGCCAGCAGCCAAGAGGGCGGGAGGGTAAACACCGGGGAGCTGTTTTTT. This sequence encodes CASSQEGGRVNTGELFF.

The chain combines TRBV7-2 with TRBJ1-2; D remains ambiguous. The V gene lost 10 bases and the J gene lost 5 bases, with 20 bases spanning the gap. This CDR3 has 14 residues. The V gene's germline CDR1 is SGHTA and CDR2 FQGNSA. Written as DNA, the CDR3 is TGTGCCACCGGGCGGTCCGCCCTACCTTATGGCTACACCTTC. This sequence encodes CATGRSALPYGYTF.

V usage is TRBV19 and J usage is TRBJ2-2; 7 positions match TRBD1. Germline values: CDR1 LNHDA, CDR2 SQIVND (reference sequence). Trimming took 4 bases from V and 5 from J; bases not matched to a gene: 7. This CDR3 region has 15 residues. CDR3: CASSSSGQRTGELFF. The CDR3 DNA reads TGTGCCAGTAGTAGTTCGGGACAGAGAACCGGGGAGCTGTTTTTT. Drawing the rest from reference TRBV19 and TRBJ2-2, the complete variable domain is DGGITQSPKYLFRKEGQNVTLSCEQNLNHDAMYWYRQDPGQGLRLIYYSQIVNDFQKGDIAEGYSVSREKKESFPLTVTSAQKNPTAFYLCASSSSGQRTGELFFGEGSRLTVL.

J is TRBJ2-7 and V is TRBV5-6; perhaps D is TRBD1 or TRBD2 (5 bases each). CDR3 length: 13 amino acids. The V end lost 4 bases, the J end lost 5 bases, and 13 bases lay between the germline ends. Germline assignment: CDR1 SGHDT and CDR2 YYEEEE. The CDR3: CASSTGAKHEQYF. The CDR3 DNA reads TGTGCCAGCAGCACCGGGGCGAAGCACGAGCAGTACTTC.

The chain is built from TRBV5-1 and TRBJ2-1, with D perhaps TRBD1 (5 bases). CDR1 and CDR2 from the germline V gene are SGHRS and YFSETQ. This CDR3 has 16 residues. Trimming left V 0 bases short and J 0 bases short, with 10 bases between. In nucleotides, the CDR3 is TGCGCCAGCAGCTTGGGGGGCCCGAGCTCCTACAATGAGCAGTTCTTC. Translation gives CASSLGGPSSYNEQFF.

The sample holds a few counts of this clone. The V and J genes are TRBV27 and TRBJ2-7; no reliable D call. The CDR3 runs 14 residues. CDR1 and CDR2 (germline): MNHEY, SMNVEV (reference sequence). With 0 bases removed from V and 6 bases from J, the gap between germline ends came to 12 bases. The CDR3 protein is CASSLSRLLAEQYF. In nucleotides, the CDR3 is TGTGCCAGCAGTTTATCACGGTTGCTGGCCGAGCAGTACTTC.

The chain combines TRBV19 with TRBJ1-2; TRBD1 matches 7 bases. The CDR3 consists of 12 residues. Germline V gene lookup returns CDR1 LNHDA and CDR2 SQIVND (reference sequence). V shed 7 bases and J 7 bases; nucleotides not matched to a gene: 6. CDR3 nucleotides: TGTGCCAGTAAAAGACAGGGAGGTGGCTACACCTTC. This translates into CASKRQGGGYTF.

The CDR3 here is CASSLASWGEQYF. As DNA, the CDR3 is TGTGCCAGCAGCTTAGCTAGCTGGGGCGAACAGTACTTC. This chain joins TRBV7-9 and TRBJ2-7; maybe TRBD1 (5 bases). Germline lookup yields CDR1 SEHNR and CDR2 FQNEAQ (reference sequence). Between the trimmed V and J ends, which lost 0 bases and 10 bases, there was a span of 13 bases. The CDR3 has 13 amino acids.

V usage is TRBV6-5 and J usage is TRBJ2-2; 8 bases are shared with TRBD1. CDR1 MNHEY and CDR2 SVGAGI come from the germline V gene. V was clipped by 6 bases and J by 4 bases; unmatched bases: 7. This CDR3 has 15 residues. The CDR3 reads CASSVLQGGTGELFF. CDR3 nucleotides: TGTGCCAGCAGCGTCTTACAGGGGGGCACCGGGGAGCTGTTTTTT.